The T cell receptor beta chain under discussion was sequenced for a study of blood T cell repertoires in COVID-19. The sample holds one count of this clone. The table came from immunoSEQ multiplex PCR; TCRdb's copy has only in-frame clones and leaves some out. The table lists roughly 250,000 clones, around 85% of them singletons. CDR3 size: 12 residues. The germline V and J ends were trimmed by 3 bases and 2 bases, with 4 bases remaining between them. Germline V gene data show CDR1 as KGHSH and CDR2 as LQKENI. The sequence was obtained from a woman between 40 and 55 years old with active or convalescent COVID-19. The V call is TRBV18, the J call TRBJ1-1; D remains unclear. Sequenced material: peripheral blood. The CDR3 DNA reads TGTGCCAGCTCACCCCTCAACACTGAAGCTTTCTTT. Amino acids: CASSPLNTEAFF.